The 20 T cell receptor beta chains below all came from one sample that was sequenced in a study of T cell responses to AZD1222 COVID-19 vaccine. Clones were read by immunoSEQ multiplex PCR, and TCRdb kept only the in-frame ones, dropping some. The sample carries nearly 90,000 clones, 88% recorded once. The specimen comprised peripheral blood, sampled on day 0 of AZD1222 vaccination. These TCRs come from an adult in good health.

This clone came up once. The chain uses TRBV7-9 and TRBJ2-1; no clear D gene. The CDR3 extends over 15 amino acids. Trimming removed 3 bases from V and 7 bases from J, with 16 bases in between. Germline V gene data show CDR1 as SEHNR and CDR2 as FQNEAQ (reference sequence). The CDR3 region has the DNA TGTGCCAGCAGCTTCACGACTCACCGGCGGAATGAGCAGTTCTTC. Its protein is CASSFTTHRRNEQFF.

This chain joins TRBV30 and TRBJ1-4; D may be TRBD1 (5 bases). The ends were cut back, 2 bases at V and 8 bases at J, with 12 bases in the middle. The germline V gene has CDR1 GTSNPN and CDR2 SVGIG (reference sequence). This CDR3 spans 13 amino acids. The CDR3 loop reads CAWSKGVGEKLFF. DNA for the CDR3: TGTGCCTGGAGTAAAGGGGTGGGCGAAAAACTGTTTTTT.

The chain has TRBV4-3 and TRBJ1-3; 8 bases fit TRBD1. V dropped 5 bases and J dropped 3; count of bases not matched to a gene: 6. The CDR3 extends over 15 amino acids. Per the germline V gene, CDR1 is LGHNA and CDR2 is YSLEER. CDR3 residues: CASSSGQGYGNTIYF. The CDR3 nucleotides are TGCGCCAGCAGCTCCGGACAGGGCTATGGAAACACCATATATTTT.

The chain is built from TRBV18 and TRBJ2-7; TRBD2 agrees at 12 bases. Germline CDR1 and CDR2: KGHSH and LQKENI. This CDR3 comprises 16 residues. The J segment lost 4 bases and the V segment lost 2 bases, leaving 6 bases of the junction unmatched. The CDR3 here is CASSPSLGLAGYEQYF. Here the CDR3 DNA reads TGTGCCAGCTCACCATCTCTTGGACTAGCGGGGTACGAGCAGTACTTC.

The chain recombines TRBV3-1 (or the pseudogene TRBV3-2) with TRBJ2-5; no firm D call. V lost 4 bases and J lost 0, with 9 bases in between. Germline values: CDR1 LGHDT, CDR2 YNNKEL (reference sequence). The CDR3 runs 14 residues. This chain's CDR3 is CASSPSLDQETQYF. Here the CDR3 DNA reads TGTGCCAGCAGCCCTTCTTTGGACCAAGAGACCCAGTACTTC.

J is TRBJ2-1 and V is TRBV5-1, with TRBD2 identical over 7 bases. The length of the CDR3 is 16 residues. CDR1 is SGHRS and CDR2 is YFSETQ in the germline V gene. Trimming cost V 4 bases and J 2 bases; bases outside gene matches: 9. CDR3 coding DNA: TGCGCCAGCAGCCCCGGTTGGGGGAGGGCCTACAATGAGCAGTTCTTC. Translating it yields CASSPGWGRAYNEQFF.

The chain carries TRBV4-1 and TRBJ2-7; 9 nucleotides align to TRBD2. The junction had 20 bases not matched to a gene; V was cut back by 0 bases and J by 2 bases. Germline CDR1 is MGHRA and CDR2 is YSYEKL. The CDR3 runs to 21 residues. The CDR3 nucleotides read TGCGCCAGCAGCCAAGATTCGGGCCCCCCGGGACTAGCAGTGCTACCCTACGAGCAGTACTTC. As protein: CASSQDSGPPGLAVLPYEQYF.

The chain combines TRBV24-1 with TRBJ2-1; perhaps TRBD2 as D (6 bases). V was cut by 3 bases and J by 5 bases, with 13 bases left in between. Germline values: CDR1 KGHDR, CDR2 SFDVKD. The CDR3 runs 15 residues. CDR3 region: CATSDVAGSHNEQFF. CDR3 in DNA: TGTGCCACCAGTGATGTGGCGGGAAGCCACAATGAGCAGTTCTTC.

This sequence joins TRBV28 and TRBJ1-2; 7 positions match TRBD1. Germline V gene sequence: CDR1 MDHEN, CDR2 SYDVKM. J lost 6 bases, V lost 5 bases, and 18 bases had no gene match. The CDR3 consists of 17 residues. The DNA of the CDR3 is TGTGCCAGCAGTGAAACCCGACAGGGCCAAGTAAAAAATGGCTACACCTTC. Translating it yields CASSETRQGQVKNGYTF.

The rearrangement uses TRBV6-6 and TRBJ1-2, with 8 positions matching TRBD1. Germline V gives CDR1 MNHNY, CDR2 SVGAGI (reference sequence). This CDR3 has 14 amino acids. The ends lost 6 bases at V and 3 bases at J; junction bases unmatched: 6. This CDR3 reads CASSGQGAHYGYTF. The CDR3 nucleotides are TGTGCCAGCAGCGGTCAGGGGGCACACTATGGCTACACCTTC.

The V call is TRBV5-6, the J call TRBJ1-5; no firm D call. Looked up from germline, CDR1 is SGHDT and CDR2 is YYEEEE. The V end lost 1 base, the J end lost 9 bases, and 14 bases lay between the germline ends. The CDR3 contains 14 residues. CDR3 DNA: TGTGCCAGCAGCTTGTCGTCAGGTAGCCGGCCCCAGCATTTT. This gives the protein CASSLSSGSRPQHF.

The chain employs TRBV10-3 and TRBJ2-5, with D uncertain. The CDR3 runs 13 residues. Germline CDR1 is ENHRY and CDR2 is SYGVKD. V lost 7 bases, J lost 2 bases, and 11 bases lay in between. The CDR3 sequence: CAIKAKSQETQYF. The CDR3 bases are TGTGCCATCAAGGCCAAATCTCAAGAGACCCAGTACTTC.

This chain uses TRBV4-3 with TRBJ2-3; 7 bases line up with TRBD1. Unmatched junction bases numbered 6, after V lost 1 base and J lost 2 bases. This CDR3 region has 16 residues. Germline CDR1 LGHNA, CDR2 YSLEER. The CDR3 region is CASSQVWGQLTDTQYF. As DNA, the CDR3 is TGCGCCAGCAGCCAAGTTTGGGGACAGCTCACAGATACGCAGTATTTT.

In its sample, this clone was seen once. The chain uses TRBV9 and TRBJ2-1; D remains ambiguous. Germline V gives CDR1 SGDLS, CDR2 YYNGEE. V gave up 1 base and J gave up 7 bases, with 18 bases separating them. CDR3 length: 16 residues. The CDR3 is CASSVYPPPQGNEQFF. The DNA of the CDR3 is TGTGCCAGCAGCGTATACCCCCCACCCCAAGGGAATGAGCAGTTCTTC.

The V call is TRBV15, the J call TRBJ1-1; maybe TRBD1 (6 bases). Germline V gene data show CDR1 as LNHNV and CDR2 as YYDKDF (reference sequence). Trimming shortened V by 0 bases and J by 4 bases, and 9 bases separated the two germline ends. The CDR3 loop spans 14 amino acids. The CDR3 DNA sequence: TGTGCCACCAGCAGAGATCGGGGGGCCACTGAAGCTTTCTTT. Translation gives CATSRDRGATEAFF.

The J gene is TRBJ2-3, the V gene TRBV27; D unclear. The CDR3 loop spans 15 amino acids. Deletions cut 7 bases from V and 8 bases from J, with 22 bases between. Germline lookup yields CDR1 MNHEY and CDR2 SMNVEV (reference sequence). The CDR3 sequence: CASIPSGRPHGTQYF. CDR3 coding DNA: TGTGCCAGCATCCCCTCCGGGCGCCCCCACGGTACGCAGTATTTT.

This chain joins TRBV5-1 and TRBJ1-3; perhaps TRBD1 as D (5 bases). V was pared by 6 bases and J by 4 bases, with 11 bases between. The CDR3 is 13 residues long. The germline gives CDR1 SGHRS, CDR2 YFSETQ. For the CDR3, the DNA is TGCGCCAGCACAGGGAGTCCGGGAAACACCATATATTTT. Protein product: CASTGSPGNTIYF.

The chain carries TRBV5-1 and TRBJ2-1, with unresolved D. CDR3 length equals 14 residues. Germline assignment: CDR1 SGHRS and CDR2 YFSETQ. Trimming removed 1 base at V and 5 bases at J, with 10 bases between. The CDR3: CASSLFPGNNEQFF. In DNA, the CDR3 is TGCGCCAGCAGCTTGTTTCCCGGAAACAATGAGCAGTTCTTC.

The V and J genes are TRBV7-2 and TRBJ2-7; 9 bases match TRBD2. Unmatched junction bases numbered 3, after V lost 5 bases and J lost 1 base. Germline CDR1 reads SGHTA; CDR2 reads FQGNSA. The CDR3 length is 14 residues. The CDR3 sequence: CASSQTSGSYEQYF. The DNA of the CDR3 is TGTGCCAGCAGCCAAACTAGCGGGTCCTACGAGCAGTACTTC.

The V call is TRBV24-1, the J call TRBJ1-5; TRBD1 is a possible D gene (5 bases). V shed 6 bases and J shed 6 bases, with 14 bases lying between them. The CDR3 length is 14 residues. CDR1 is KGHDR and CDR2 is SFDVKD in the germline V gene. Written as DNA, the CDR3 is TGTGCCACCAGTCCCAGGGATCGTGTTCAGCCCCAGCATTTT. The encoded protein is CATSPRDRVQPQHF.